In its sample, the clone carrying this T cell receptor beta chain was seen a few times. The antigen is undetermined. This record comes from a study of vaccination and CD4 T cells after COVID-19. For the study at large: Nasal swab PCR identified SARS-CoV-2 in the convalescent patients, of whom eight to ten were mild and one severe.

Trimming left V 3 bases short and J 7 bases short, with 7 bases between. CDR3 length: 12 amino acids. Germline V gives CDR1 DFQATT, CDR2 SNEGSKA (reference sequence). Treatment denoted: approximately 10-day PBMC culture with coronavirus spike peptide pools or control peptides (ViraFEST assay). At the Johns Hopkins FTIC core, DNA taken from cultured CD4+ T cells was sequenced by way of the Oncomine TCR Beta short-read assay. TCRdb recomputed calls from the PCR reads with MiXCR, one row per CDR3 protein. The table has roughly 20,000 distinct CDR3 sequences, roughly 44% seen once. This chain joins TRBV20-1 and TRBJ1-6; weak D call: TRBD1 (6 bases). The sample taken for sequencing was cultured CD4+ T cells from blood. This TCR derives from a human donor with COVID-19. DNA of the CDR3: TGCAGTGCTAGTCAGGGGAATTCACCCCTCCACTTT. Amino acids: CSASQGNSPLHF.